This T cell receptor (beta chain) was sequenced for a study of OX40 agonist ivuxolimab in advanced cancers. Produced via immunoSEQ multiplex PCR; TCRdb's table is partial and in-frame only. The repertoire holds under 90,000 clones, with approximately 80% as singletons. This clone showed up just a few times. Its antigen is as yet unknown. General study results and limits: Dosing at 0.1 to 3.0 mg/kg was accompanied by clonal expansion of CD4+ and CD8+ blood T cells by week 6.

Sequenced material: CD4+ or CD8+ T cells sorted from blood, taken in a trial of the OX40 agonist ivuxolimab. This sequence was found in an adult with an advanced solid tumor such as melanoma, head and neck, liver or kidney cancer.

CDR3 residues: CASSLSRGRRELFF. The CDR3 region has the DNA TGTGCCAGCAGCTTAAGTCGCGGGAGGAGGGAGCTGTTTTTT. The chain is built from TRBV7-2 and TRBJ2-2; TRBD2 agrees at 8 bases. This CDR3 is built from 14 residues. J lost 9 bases, V lost 2 bases, and 5 bases had no gene match. Germline V CDR1 and CDR2: SGHTA, FQGNSA.